Each of the 11 T cell receptor beta chains below was sequenced from the same sample in a study of T cells in Graves' hyperthyroidism and ophthalmopathy. The source material, RNA transcripts, was used to amplify TCR beta CDR3 regions. First-round RT-PCR of the TCR CDR3 relied on the HTBI primer set. TCRdb processed the multiplex PCR reads anew with MiXCR; each CDR3 protein has one entry. The sample holds around 420,000 distinct CDR3 sequences, about 15% seen once. The material sequenced was blood. The receptors stem from a woman between 18 and 29 years old with Graves' hyperthyroidism.

This chain connects TRBV28 to TRBJ2-7; 8 bases align to TRBD1. This CDR3 spans 18 amino acids. Losses at the gene ends were 6 bases for V and 2 bases for J; bases not matched to a gene: 18. Per the germline V gene, CDR1 is MDHEN and CDR2 is SYDVKM. CDR3 amino acids: CASRPTIYLTGDTYEQYF. CDR3 in DNA: TGTGCCAGCAGGCCAACGATTTACTTGACAGGGGATACCTACGAGCAGTACTTC.

This clonotype has ten or more counts. The gene calls are TRBV29-1 and TRBJ1-1, with a possible D match to TRBD1 (6 bases). Germline values: CDR1 SQVTM, CDR2 ANQGSEA. The ends were cut back, 6 bases at V and 5 bases at J, with 13 bases in the middle. The CDR3 length is 12 residues. The CDR3 DNA reads as TGCAGCGTGGATGACAGGAAAACTGAAGCTTTCTTT. Its protein product is CSVDDRKTEAFF. Full variable domain (missing parts from reference TRBV29-1 and TRBJ1-1): SAVISQKPSRDICQRGTSLTIQCQVDSQVTMMFWYRQQPGQSLTLIATANQGSEATYESGFVIDKFPISRPNLTFSTLTVSNMSPEDSSIYLCSVDDRKTEAFFGQGTRLTVV.

This clonotype was picked up many times. The V call is TRBV7-3, the J call TRBJ1-1; possibly TRBD1 for D (5 bases). This CDR3 contains 13 residues. The ends were cut back, 0 bases at V and 10 bases at J, with 12 bases in the middle. The germline gives CDR1 SGHTA, CDR2 FQGTGA. CDR3 DNA: TGTGCCAGCAGCTTAACGCCAAGGGGAGTAGCTTTCTTT. Its translation: CASSLTPRGVAFF.

This clonotype was detected many times. The V and J genes are TRBV5-1 and TRBJ1-2, with TRBD1 as a possible D gene (6 bases). Germline CDR1 and CDR2: SGHRS and YFSETQ. The CDR3 loop spans 14 amino acids. Deletions cut 5 bases from V and 6 bases from J, with 17 bases between. The CDR3 sequence: CASRLGTGGDGYTF. The CDR3 DNA is TGCGCCAGCAGACTAGGAACGGGGGGCGATGGCTACACCTTC.

This clonotype was counted between two and nine times. The chain couples TRBV6-2 or TRBV6-3 to TRBJ1-2; D unresolved. Trimming removed 5 bases at V and 6 bases at J, with 13 bases between. This CDR3 is 13 amino acids long. The germline CDR1 and CDR2 sequences are MNHEY and SVGEGT. CDR3 sequence reads: CASSPREGDGYTF. As DNA, the CDR3 is TGTGCCAGCAGTCCCCGGGAAGGCGATGGCTACACCTTC.

This sequence joins TRBV20-1 and TRBJ2-3; tentatively, D is TRBD2 (6 bases). The V gene's germline CDR1 is DFQATT and CDR2 SNEGSKA (reference sequence). This CDR3 comprises 15 residues. V lost 3 bases, J lost 0 bases, and 13 bases lay in between. CDR3 coding DNA: TGCAGTGCTAGTCAGGGACTCTTTAGCACAGATACGCAGTATTTT. Amino acids: CSASQGLFSTDTQYF.

The DNA for the CDR3 is TGTGCCTGGAGTCCAGTAGGACTAGCGGGGTACAATGAGCAGTTCTTC. It codes for CAWSPVGLAGYNEQFF. The V gene is TRBV30, the J gene TRBJ2-1; 12 nucleotides match TRBD2. CDR1 and CDR2 (germline): GTSNPN, SVGIG (reference sequence). V trimming: 2 bases; J trimming: 4 bases; junction bases outside the gene matches: 6. CDR3 length: 16 residues.

This chain links TRBV6-2 or TRBV6-3 with TRBJ2-3; D may be TRBD1 or TRBD2 (5 bases each). V shed 0 bases and J shed 13 bases, with 20 bases lying between them. The germline gives CDR1 MNHEY, CDR2 SVGEGT. The CDR3 loop spans 15 amino acids. The CDR3 here is CASSYSGTDFMSKYF. The CDR3 nucleotides read TGTGCCAGCAGTTACTCGGGGACGGACTTTATGTCAAAGTATTTT.

This clonotype was found many times. The chain is built from TRBV12-3 or TRBV12-4 and TRBJ2-1, with D possibly being TRBD1 (5 bases). V lost 5 bases to trimming and J lost 5 bases, with 16 bases between them. The CDR3 runs 15 residues. CDR3 loop: CASSNRGHGNNEQFF. The DNA of the CDR3 is TGTGCCAGCAGTAATCGCGGACATGGTAACAATGAGCAGTTCTTC.

V usage is TRBV6-1 and J usage is TRBJ2-2; D may be TRBD2 (6 bases). CDR3 length: 15 amino acids. Germline V gives CDR1 MNHNS, CDR2 SASEGT. V was cut by 5 bases and J by 1 base, with 11 bases left in between. The CDR3 DNA reads TGTGCCAGCAGTCCCCTGGGACTGAACACCGGGGAGCTGTTTTTT. Amino acid sequence: CASSPLGLNTGELFF.

This clonotype has just a few counts. The chain carries TRBV10-3 and TRBJ1-2, with D perhaps matching TRBD1 (5 bases). Looked up from germline, CDR1 is ENHRY and CDR2 is SYGVKD. V was shortened by 2 bases and J by 3 bases, with 7 bases between the two germline ends. This CDR3 comprises 13 residues. The CDR3 DNA reads as TGTGCCATCAGTGAGGGGGCTGACTATGGCTACACCTTC. It yields the protein CAISEGADYGYTF.